Listed below are T cell receptor beta chains from one sample, sequenced in a study of blood T cells in healthy people across ages. TCRdb passed the 5' RACE reads through MiXCR, listing each CDR3 protein once. The sample includes some 790,000 distinct CDR3 sequences, 25% to 30% of them seen just once. What was sequenced was blood. The source is an elderly woman in good health. The CDR3 runs from the conserved cysteine through the conserved F or W. The order of the fields is D gene, J gene, V gene, clone size, CDR3 protein, CDR3 DNA. The D gene is left open where the match is weak. Size is stated for part of the rows, as once, few or many counts, or as a class when the clone is expanded.

>NA|TRBJ2-3|TRBV4-3|NA
CASSQDGSRSGTQYF
TGCGCCAGCAGCCAAGATGGGTCTAGATCGGGTACGCAGTATTTT
>NA|TRBJ2-7|TRBV12-3/TRBV12-4|NA
CASTRGAGNYEQYF
TGTGCCAGCACCCGTGGGGCAGGAAACTACGAGCAGTACTTC
>NA|TRBJ2-3|TRBV20-1|NA
CSAPGEGTDTQYF
TGCAGTGCTCCGGGAGAGGGAACAGATACGCAGTATTTT
>NA|TRBJ1-2|TRBV2|NA
CASSPPGTSGYGYTF
TGTGCCAGCAGTCCCCCCGGGACTAGCGGCTATGGCTACACCTTC
>NA|TRBJ1-2|TRBV7-2|few
CASSFTTGYTF
TGTGCCAGCAGCTTTACAACGGGCTACACCTTC
>NA|TRBJ2-3|TRBV7-9|many
CASENGWAQYF
TGTGCCAGCGAGAATGGGTGGGCGCAGTATTTT
>NA|TRBJ2-1|TRBV15|many
CATSGGWGISYNEQFF
TGTGCCACCAGCGGAGGGTGGGGGATCTCCTACAATGAGCAGTTCTTC
>NA|TRBJ2-3|TRBV27|many
CASSATGLHTQYF
TGTGCCAGCAGTGCAACCGGACTCCATACGCAGTATTTT
>NA|TRBJ2-5|TRBV20-1|NA
CSANYPGKYGQYF
TGCAGTGCTAATTATCCGGGGAAATACGGGCAGTACTTC
>TRBD1|TRBJ2-1|TRBV29-1|few
CSVEARTGNNEQFF
TGCAGCGTTGAGGCGAGGACAGGGAACAATGAGCAGTTCTTC
>TRBD1|TRBJ1-2|TRBV19|once
CASGQGFSNGYTF
TGTGCCAGTGGACAGGGTTTTTCGAATGGCTACACCTTC
>TRBD2|TRBJ2-7|TRBV6-1|many
CATLGGPSGLEQYF
TGTGCCACCCTAGGTGGTCCTAGCGGCTTGGAGCAGTACTTC
>TRBD1|TRBJ2-3|TRBV20-1|NA
CSARRDRLIRGSTQYF
TGCAGTGCTAGAAGGGACAGGTTAATAAGGGGGAGTACGCAGTATTTT
>NA|TRBJ2-5|TRBV14|NA
CASSQDWPQETQYF
TGTGCCAGCAGCCAAGATTGGCCACAAGAGACCCAGTACTTC
>TRBD2|TRBJ2-2|TRBV5-1|NA
CASSLGLAANTGELFF
TGCGCCAGCAGCTTGGGACTAGCAGCGAACACCGGGGAGCTGTTTTTT
>NA|TRBJ2-1|TRBV5-1|NA
CASSLVGSGSYNEQFF
TGCGCCAGCAGCTTGGTAGGGTCCGGATCCTACAATGAGCAGTTCTTC
>TRBD2|TRBJ2-5|TRBV2|many
CASSDYLAGQETQYF
TGTGCCAGCAGTGACTATCTAGCGGGGCAAGAGACCCAGTACTTC
>TRBD1|TRBJ2-3|TRBV4-3|many
CASSPQQGVGTDTQYF
TGCGCCAGCAGCCCCCAACAGGGGGTAGGCACAGATACGCAGTATTTT
>NA|TRBJ2-3|TRBV6-4|few
CASSAGNTQYF
TGTGCCAGCAGCGCAGGGAATACGCAGTATTTT
>NA|TRBJ2-2|TRBV20-1|NA
CSAIRPVNGELFF
TGCAGTGCTATCCGACCGGTTAACGGGGAGCTGTTTTTT
>TRBD1|TRBJ2-7|TRBV6-6|few
CASSRQGAGEQYF
TGTGCCAGCAGTCGGCAGGGGGCCGGGGAGCAGTACTTC
>NA|TRBJ1-5|TRBV25-1|few
CASSGAASLNQPQHF
TGTGCCAGCAGTGGGGCAGCCTCCCTCAATCAGCCCCAGCATTTT
>NA|TRBJ2-1|TRBV27|NA
CASSSFPGTQGFF
TGTGCCAGCAGTTCCTTCCCCGGGACCCAGGGGTTCTTC
>NA|TRBJ2-7|TRBV28|many
CASRSRDTRSYEQYF
TGTGCCAGCAGATCTAGGGACACCCGCTCCTACGAGCAGTACTTC
>NA|TRBJ2-3|TRBV7-9|many
CASSETLAGTDTQYF
TGTGCCAGCAGCGAGACACTAGCAGGCACAGATACGCAGTATTTT
>TRBD1|TRBJ1-1|TRBV6-2/TRBV6-3|NA
CASSSRGQRNTEAFF
TGTGCCAGCAGTTCAAGGGGACAGAGGAACACTGAAGCTTTCTTT
>TRBD1|TRBJ2-5|TRBV20-1|many
CSAPRTGKLETQYF
TGCAGTGCTCCCCGGACAGGAAAACTGGAGACCCAGTACTTC
>NA|TRBJ1-2|TRBV27|few
CASSLSRGGEYDYTF
TGTGCCAGCAGTTTATCGAGGGGCGGGGAATATGACTACACCTTC
>TRBD1|TRBJ1-1|TRBV16|few
CASSQLKQGASMNTEAFF
TGTGCCAGCAGCCAATTAAAACAGGGGGCATCCATGAACACTGAAGCTTTCTTT
>TRBD1|TRBJ1-2|TRBV27|many
CASSSGDSYGYTF
TGTGCCAGCAGTTCTGGGGACAGCTATGGCTACACCTTC
>NA|TRBJ1-5|TRBV10-3|many
CAISGQVDQPQHF
TGTGCCATCAGTGGGCAGGTTGATCAGCCCCAGCATTTT
>NA|TRBJ2-2|TRBV5-6|few
CASSLLPSGELFF
TGTGCCAGCAGCTTGTTGCCGTCCGGGGAGCTGTTTTTT
>TRBD2|TRBJ2-3|TRBV7-9|NA
CASSLNLGTSGTDTQYF
TGTGCCAGCAGCTTAAACCTCGGGACTAGCGGCACAGATACGCAGTATTTT
>NA|TRBJ2-5|TRBV30|many
CAWGQYQETQYF
TGTGCCTGGGGACAGTACCAAGAGACCCAGTACTTC
>TRBD1|TRBJ1-1|TRBV20-1|few
CSARVGGGGTEAFF
TGCAGTGCTAGAGTAGGGGGCGGCGGCACTGAAGCTTTCTTT
>NA|TRBJ1-2|TRBV30|NA
CAWSESGSPYGYTF
TGTGCCTGGAGTGAATCAGGGAGTCCTTATGGCTACACCTTC
>NA|TRBJ1-1|TRBV20-1|few
CSARDRPAGKAFF
TGCAGTGCTAGAGATCGCCCGGCGGGAAAAGCTTTCTTT
>TRBD1|TRBJ2-7|TRBV4-1|NA
CASSQLPGTGLYEQYF
TGCGCCAGCAGCCAGCTTCCGGGGACAGGGCTCTACGAGCAGTACTTC
>NA|TRBJ2-1|TRBV18|many
CASNPGFGINNEQFF
TGTGCCAGCAATCCAGGGTTTGGTATAAACAATGAGCAGTTCTTC
>NA|TRBJ1-1|TRBV4-3|NA
CASSQEGLMNTEAFF
TGCGCCAGCAGCCAAGAGGGCCTTATGAACACTGAAGCTTTCTTT
>TRBD1|TRBJ1-2|TRBV2|many
CASTINDRAYGYTF
TGTGCCAGCACCATAAACGACAGGGCCTATGGCTACACCTTC
>NA|TRBJ2-3|TRBV4-3|many
CASSKGVPQGTTDTQYF
TGCGCCAGCAGCAAAGGAGTCCCCCAGGGTACGACAGATACGCAGTATTTT